This passage covers 29 T cell receptor beta chains from one sample sequenced in a study of CD8+ T cells in alopecia areata. RNA extraction and reverse transcription yielded cDNA as sequencing template. Clones were read by immunoSEQ multiplex PCR, and TCRdb kept only the in-frame ones, dropping some. The sample lists 130,000 to 150,000 clones, more than 45% occurring once. What was sequenced was CD4+ T cells sorted from blood. These receptors came from a human donor with alopecia areata.

This clone appeared a few times. The V call is TRBV5-4, the J call TRBJ2-5; D not resolved. The CDR3 totals 13 residues. V was trimmed by 4 bases and J by 4 bases, leaving 11 bases between them. Germline CDR1 reads SGHNT; CDR2 reads YYREEE (reference sequence). Here the CDR3 reads CASSEPSAETQYF. CDR3 bases: TGTGCCAGCAGCGAACCATCCGCAGAGACCCAGTACTTC.

The V and J genes are TRBV5-1 and TRBJ2-5; 13 bases fit TRBD2. The V gene's germline CDR1 is SGHRS and CDR2 YFSETQ. The CDR3 has 16 residues. V lost 4 bases to trimming and J lost 4 bases; unmatched junction nucleotides: 7. CDR3 sequence (DNA): TGCGCCAGCAGCCCTTCACTAGCGGGAGGGGTAGAGACCCAGTACTTC. It translates to CASSPSLAGGVETQYF.

This chain links TRBV28 with TRBJ2-3; D not certain. This CDR3 spans 13 amino acids. CDR1 MDHEN and CDR2 SYDVKM come from the germline V gene. The V gene lost 6 bases and the J gene lost 4 bases, with 11 bases spanning the gap. CDR3 nucleotide sequence: TGTGCCAGCAGCCGCGGATACTCAGATACGCAGTATTTT. Translation gives CASSRGYSDTQYF.

The J gene is TRBJ2-2, the V gene TRBV25-1; perhaps TRBD2 as D (6 bases). Deletions cut 8 bases from V and 3 bases from J, with 16 bases between. This CDR3 is 15 amino acids long. The germline CDR1 and CDR2 sequences are MGHDK and SYGVNS. In DNA, the CDR3 is TGTGCCAGCTCCCGGAGGGCATCGGACACCGGGGAGCTGTTTTTT. It yields the protein CASSRRASDTGELFF.

The V call is TRBV15, the J call TRBJ1-2; D gene unclear. With 1 base removed from V and 4 bases from J, the gap between germline ends came to 13 bases. CDR1 and CDR2 (germline): LNHNV, YYDKDF (reference sequence). This CDR3 contains 15 residues. CDR3 sequence reads: CATSRVVSAFYGYTF. CDR3 in DNA: TGTGCCACCAGCAGAGTTGTCAGCGCATTCTATGGCTACACCTTC.

This clone was counted between two and nine times. The CDR3 DNA follows: TGTGCCTCGGCCACTAGCGGGAGGTGGCGGGAGTTCTTC. Translated, it gives CASATSGRWREFF. J is TRBJ2-1 and V is TRBV5-5, with 12 bases aligning to TRBD2. The J segment lost 14 bases and the V segment lost 10 bases, leaving 13 bases of the junction unmatched. CDR1 is SGHKS, CDR2 YYEKEE, per germline (reference sequence). The CDR3 spans 13 residues. Supplemented by reference TRBV5-5 and TRBJ2-1, the full variable domain reads DAGVTQSPTHLIKTRGQQVTLRCSPISGHKSVSWYQQVLGQGPQFIFQYYEKEERGRGNFPDRFSARQFPNYSSELNVNALLLGDSALYLCASATSGRWREFFGPGTRLTVL.

This sequence joins TRBV7-9 and TRBJ2-7, with 9 bases fitting TRBD2. Losses at the gene ends were 5 bases for V and 5 bases for J; bases not matched to a gene: 7. The CDR3 runs to 14 residues. CDR1 is SEHNR, CDR2 FQNEAQ, per germline (reference sequence). The CDR3, as DNA: TGTGCCAGCAGCCTTAGCGGGAGCATGGACGAGCAGTACTTC. Translating gives CASSLSGSMDEQYF.

This clone came up a few times. The chain employs TRBV29-1 and TRBJ2-6; tentative D call: TRBD1 (6 bases). V lost 4 bases and J lost 2, with 9 bases in between. There are 14 residues in the CDR3. Germline V CDR1 and CDR2: SQVTM, ANQGSEA. CDR3 sequence reads: CSVVRGTGANVLTF. The CDR3 DNA follows: TGCAGCGTTGTAAGGGGGACTGGGGCCAACGTCCTGACTTTC.

The chain couples TRBV6-6 to TRBJ1-2; possible D gene TRBD1, 5 bases. With 6 bases removed from V and 8 bases from J, the gap between germline ends came to 16 bases. This CDR3 is built from 13 residues. Germline loops: CDR1 MNHNY, CDR2 SVGAGI (reference sequence). This chain's CDR3 is CASREPKGRGYTF. Written as DNA, the CDR3 is TGTGCCAGCAGGGAACCTAAGGGGAGAGGCTACACCTTC.

The gene calls are TRBV5-1 and TRBJ2-1; TRBD1 is a possible D gene (6 bases). This CDR3 is built from 15 residues. Trimming cost V 0 bases and J 5 bases, with 12 bases left between them. In germline, CDR1 is SGHRS, CDR2 YFSETQ. The CDR3, as DNA: TGCGCCAGCAGCTTGGCCCCGCAGGGGAACAATGAGCAGTTCTTC. Encoded protein: CASSLAPQGNNEQFF.

This clone was detected only a few times. This rearrangement joins TRBV28 to TRBJ1-2, with 7 bases that match TRBD1. V shed 6 bases and J 6 bases; nucleotides not matched to a gene: 10. The germline gives CDR1 MDHEN, CDR2 SYDVKM. The CDR3 totals 14 residues. As DNA, the CDR3 is TGTGCCAGCAGGCTAACAGGGGCGGGCGATGGCTACACCTTC. It specifies CASRLTGAGDGYTF.

This clone has only one observation. The chain has TRBV29-1 and TRBJ1-5, with 7 bases identical to TRBD1. Germline-derived CDR1 and CDR2 are SQVTM and ANQGSEA. J gave up 6 bases and V 4 bases, and 6 bases lay outside the gene matches. The CDR3 sequence is 13 residues long. Here the CDR3 reads CSVVGQGGQPQHF. In DNA, the CDR3 is TGCAGCGTTGTGGGGCAGGGGGGTCAGCCCCAGCATTTT.

This sequence joins TRBV27 and TRBJ1-5, with D possibly matching TRBD1 (5 bases). The V end was cut by 6 bases, the J end by 2 bases, with 17 bases between. Germline loops: CDR1 MNHEY, CDR2 SMNVEV (reference sequence). The CDR3 length is 16 residues. CDR3 amino acids: CASRSRGKGGNQPQHF. The CDR3 DNA is TGTGCCAGCAGATCTCGGGGGAAAGGGGGCAATCAGCCCCAGCATTTT.

This chain links TRBV28 with TRBJ2-5; no definite D call. V lost 9 bases and J 9 bases, leaving 20 bases between the germline ends. The CDR3 is made up of 13 amino acids. CDR1 is MDHEN, CDR2 SYDVKM, per germline. CDR3 nucleotide sequence: TGTGCCAGTGGACGGAGCTCGCCGTTTCCCCAGTACTTC. Its protein is CASGRSSPFPQYF.

For the CDR3, the DNA is TGTGCCAGTAGGAACGCTCACGGAGTGGGACAAGAGACCCAGTACTTC. The encoded protein is CASRNAHGVGQETQYF. This rearrangement joins TRBV19 to TRBJ2-5, with no clear D. The CDR3 totals 16 residues. Per the germline V gene, CDR1 is LNHDA and CDR2 is SQIVND (reference sequence). V was cut by 6 bases and J by 2 bases, with 19 bases left in between.

This clone was seen only a few times. The gene calls are TRBV29-1 and TRBJ1-2, with a weak D call TRBD1 (5 bases). The germline V gene has CDR1 SQVTM and CDR2 ANQGSEA. The CDR3 is 12 residues long. The V and J ends lost 4 bases and 1 base respectively, with 7 bases between them. The CDR3 reads CSVGGINYGYTF. CDR3 DNA: TGCAGCGTTGGGGGGATTAACTATGGCTACACCTTC.

The chain employs TRBV28 and TRBJ2-3; 8 nucleotides align to TRBD2. This CDR3 has 15 amino acids. CDR1 and CDR2 (germline): MDHEN, SYDVKM. V lost 3 bases and J lost 5; bases outside the gene matches: 7. CDR3 bases: TGTGCCAGCAGTTTGTACGGGAGGGCCGTAGATACGCAGTATTTT. Its protein is CASSLYGRAVDTQYF.

J is TRBJ1-5 and V is TRBV2, with TRBD1 as a possible D gene (5 bases). V gave up 4 bases and J gave up 2 bases, with 9 bases separating them. The CDR3 is 14 residues long. Germline loops: CDR1 SNHLY, CDR2 FYNNEI. CDR3 in DNA: TGTGCCAGCAGTGCAGGGTTGGGCAATCAGCCCCAGCATTTT. Encoded protein: CASSAGLGNQPQHF.

The rearrangement uses TRBV28 and TRBJ2-7; 9 nucleotides agree with TRBD1. Germline values: CDR1 MDHEN, CDR2 SYDVKM. V shed 8 bases and J 2 bases; nucleotides not matched to a gene: 4. The CDR3 has 13 amino acids. The CDR3 loop is CASGGTGPYEQYF. CDR3 coding DNA: TGTGCCAGCGGGGGGACAGGGCCCTACGAGCAGTACTTC.

The rearrangement links TRBV29-1 to TRBJ2-1; 10 nucleotides match TRBD2. With V trimmed by 6 bases and J by 5 bases, 7 bases remained unmatched. CDR1 is SQVTM, CDR2 ANQGSEA, per germline. CDR3 length: 14 amino acids. The CDR3 sequence: CSVTSGVSHNEQFF. The DNA for the CDR3 is TGCAGCGTCACTAGCGGGGTCTCTCACAATGAGCAGTTCTTC.

V gene TRBV7-2 combines with J gene TRBJ2-7, with D possibly matching TRBD2 (5 bases). The length of the CDR3 is 15 residues. Trimming removed 2 bases from V and 0 bases from J, with 11 bases in between. Looked up from germline, CDR1 is SGHTA and CDR2 is FQGNSA. As DNA, the CDR3 is TGTGCCAGCAGCTTACGGGCGGGCCTCTCCTACGAGCAGTACTTC. Protein: CASSLRAGLSYEQYF.

This clone turned up a few times. The chain joins TRBV7-9 to TRBJ2-3, with D possibly matching TRBD2 (6 bases). The germline V gene has CDR1 SEHNR and CDR2 FQNEAQ (reference sequence). Trimming stripped 3 bases from V and 2 bases from J, with 9 bases between. The CDR3 sequence is 14 residues long. The DNA for the CDR3 is TGTGCCAGCAGCTTCGGGGGATACACAGATACGCAGTATTTT. The encoded protein is CASSFGGYTDTQYF.

This chain connects TRBV4-1 to TRBJ2-7; D unresolved. The length of the CDR3 is 16 residues. The V gene lost 0 bases and the J gene lost 3 bases, with 15 bases spanning the gap. The germline CDR1 and CDR2 sequences are MGHRA and YSYEKL. The CDR3 reads CASSQEEETYLYEQYF. The CDR3 DNA reads as TGCGCCAGCAGCCAAGAAGAGGAGACGTACCTCTACGAGCAGTACTTC.

The V and J genes are TRBV10-3 and TRBJ2-5; 11 nucleotides match TRBD2. The V gene end was trimmed by 2 bases and the J gene end by 10 bases; junction bases not matched to a gene: 12. Per the germline V gene, CDR1 is ENHRY and CDR2 is SYGVKD. CDR3 size: 16 residues. CDR3 protein: CAISEVAGGPPEVQYF. In nucleotides, the CDR3 is TGTGCCATCAGTGAGGTAGCGGGAGGGCCCCCTGAGGTCCAGTACTTC.

The J gene is TRBJ2-5, the V gene TRBV4-2, with D hard to call. CDR1 is LGHNA and CDR2 is YNFKEQ in the germline V gene. With 0 bases removed from V and 5 bases from J, the gap between germline ends came to 4 bases. The CDR3 covers 12 residues. The CDR3 region has the DNA TGTGCCAGCAGCCAAGAGGACGAGACCCAGTACTTC. Amino acids: CASSQEDETQYF.

V gene TRBV2 combines with J gene TRBJ2-3; D gene uncertain. The CDR3 consists of 13 residues. V shed 5 bases and J shed 1 base, with 7 bases lying between them. Looked up from germline, CDR1 is SNHLY and CDR2 is FYNNEI. The CDR3 coding sequence is TGTGCCAGCAGTACTGATCGCACAGATACGCAGTATTTT. This sequence encodes CASSTDRTDTQYF. Complete variable domain (other parts from reference TRBV2 and TRBJ2-3): EPEVTQTPSHQVTQMGQEVILRCVPISNHLYFYWYRQILGQKVEFLVSFYNNEISEKSEIFDDQFSVERPDGSNFTLKIRSTKLEDSAMYFCASSTDRTDTQYFGPGTRLTVL.

Only a few counts were recorded for this clone. The V gene is TRBV29-1, the J gene TRBJ2-1; 8 bases are shared with TRBD2. The CDR3 contains 15 residues. The germline CDR1 and CDR2 sequences are SQVTM and ANQGSEA. CDR3 in amino acids: CSLEAGGNSYNEQFF. Written as DNA, the CDR3 is TGCAGTTTGGAGGCGGGGGGCAACTCCTACAATGAGCAGTTCTTC.

The V gene is TRBV9, the J gene TRBJ1-2; 10 bases agree with TRBD1. The CDR3 sequence is 14 residues long. The V gene end was trimmed by 4 bases and the J gene end by 4 bases; junction bases not matched to a gene: 4. The germline V gene encodes CDR1 SGDLS and CDR2 YYNGEE. The CDR3 sequence is CASSSWTGGYGYTF. CDR3 nucleotide sequence: TGTGCCAGCAGCTCTTGGACAGGGGGCTATGGCTACACCTTC.

This clone occurred a few times. This CDR3 reads CASRRLAGDYEQYF. The CDR3 nucleotides read TGTGCCAGCAGGAGACTAGCGGGAGATTACGAGCAGTACTTC. The genes are TRBV6-5 and TRBJ2-7, with TRBD2 identical over 12 bases. V lost 6 bases and J lost 4; bases outside the gene matches: 4. Germline V CDR1 and CDR2: MNHEY, SVGAGI. CDR3 length: 14 amino acids.